This TCR beta chain was sequenced during a study of PD-1 blockade in classical Hodgkin lymphoma. All trial patients relapsed after autologous stem cell transplantation. Germline-derived CDR1 and CDR2 are SQVTM and ANQGSEA. Trimming removed 6 bases at V and 4 bases at J, with 12 bases between. The CDR3 runs 12 residues. Generated by immunoSEQ multiplex PCR, the TCRdb table keeps only in-frame clones and is missing some. The table records roughly 150,000 clones, 78% of them present only once. The sample consisted of peripheral blood mononuclear cells (PBMCs), taken before the second cycle of nivolumab. The receptor was isolated from a human donor with classical Hodgkin lymphoma. V is TRBV29-1 and J is TRBJ1-2; D may be TRBD1 (5 bases). The DNA for the CDR3 is TGCAGCGTCGCTGGGGACCCCTATGGCTACACCTTC. It yields the protein CSVAGDPYGYTF.